The clone carrying this TCR beta chain was found a few times. As yet, its antigen is unknown. There are 16 residues in the CDR3. The data originate from a study of T-cell memory formation after mild COVID-19. Study-level results: While clones contracting from day 15 to 85 were balanced between CD4 and CD8, later expanders leaned CD4+. Contracting CD4+ clones lay largely in CM and EM, with CD8+ ones residing in EMRA.

TCRdb reprocessed the 5' RACE reads with MiXCR, giving one entry per CDR3 protein. This table holds roughly 350,000 distinct CDR3 sequences, over 20% found once. The receptor's source is an adult woman who had mild COVID-19 (a few samples of this study predate the infection). Cell type and time point are not known. This chain uses TRBV21-1 with TRBJ2-5; TRBD1 is the table's D call and was not checked against the DNA. TRBV21-1 is assigned pseudogene status. Input material: PBMCs or a T cell subset sorted from them (not recorded which). CDR3: CASSKSRDSPEGTQYF. In DNA, the CDR3 is TGTGCCAGCAGCAAATCTCGGGACAGTCCAGAGGGGACCCAGTACTTC.